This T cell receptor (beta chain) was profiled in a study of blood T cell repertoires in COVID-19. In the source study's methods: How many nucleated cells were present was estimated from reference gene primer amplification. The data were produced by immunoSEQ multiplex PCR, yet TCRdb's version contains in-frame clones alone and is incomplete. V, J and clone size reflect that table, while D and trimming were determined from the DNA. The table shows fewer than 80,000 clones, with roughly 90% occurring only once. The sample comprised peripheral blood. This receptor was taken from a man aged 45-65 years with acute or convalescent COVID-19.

CDR3 nucleotide sequence: TGTGCCAGCAGCTCCTACGTTGTAGTGAACACTGAAGCTTTCTTT. Amino acids: CASSSYVVVNTEAFF. The chain combines TRBV7-2 with TRBJ1-1; D unclear. The V end was cut by 4 bases, the J end by 0 bases, with 12 bases between. This CDR3 is 15 amino acids long. The germline V gene encodes CDR1 SGHTA and CDR2 FQGNSA. Together with reference TRBV7-2 and TRBJ1-1, the CDR3 gives the full variable domain: GAGVSQSPSNKVTEKGKDVELRCDPISGHTALYWYRQSLGQGLEFLIYFQGNSAPDKSGLPSDRFSAERTGGSVSTLTIQRTQQEDSAVYLCASSSYVVVNTEAFFGQGTRLTVV.